What follows describes a single T cell receptor (beta chain). Its antigen is unidentified. The entry originates in a study of cytomegalovirus exposure and HLA in healthy donors. Overall study context: Clustering assigned 70% to 90% of the roughly 400 genotyped donors to the Caucasian-associated ancestry cluster.

Study-wide results and limits: Differences between HLA loci emerged in a later analysis of TCR association rates, with DRB1 most and HLA-C fewest. For TCR beta chains, V- and J-gene trimming was later linked to a missense DCLRE1C variant.

With 60 Vbeta and 13 Jbeta primers, the PCR was carried out. The method was immunoSEQ multiplex PCR; TCRdb's version includes in-frame clones alone and lacks a portion of them. The sample lists roughly 110,000 clones; roughly two thirds were seen once. V was shortened by 1 base and J by 5 bases, with 8 bases between the two germline ends. This CDR3 is built from 13 residues. Germline-derived CDR1 and CDR2 are SGHVS and FQNEAQ. The origin of this receptor is a female donor in good health and CMV-seronegative. The specimen was PBMCs. The V call is TRBV7-8, the J call TRBJ1-1; D is unclear. This CDR3 reads CASSLDWRTEAFF. The CDR3 nucleotides are TGTGCCAGCAGCTTAGATTGGAGGACTGAAGCTTTCTTT.